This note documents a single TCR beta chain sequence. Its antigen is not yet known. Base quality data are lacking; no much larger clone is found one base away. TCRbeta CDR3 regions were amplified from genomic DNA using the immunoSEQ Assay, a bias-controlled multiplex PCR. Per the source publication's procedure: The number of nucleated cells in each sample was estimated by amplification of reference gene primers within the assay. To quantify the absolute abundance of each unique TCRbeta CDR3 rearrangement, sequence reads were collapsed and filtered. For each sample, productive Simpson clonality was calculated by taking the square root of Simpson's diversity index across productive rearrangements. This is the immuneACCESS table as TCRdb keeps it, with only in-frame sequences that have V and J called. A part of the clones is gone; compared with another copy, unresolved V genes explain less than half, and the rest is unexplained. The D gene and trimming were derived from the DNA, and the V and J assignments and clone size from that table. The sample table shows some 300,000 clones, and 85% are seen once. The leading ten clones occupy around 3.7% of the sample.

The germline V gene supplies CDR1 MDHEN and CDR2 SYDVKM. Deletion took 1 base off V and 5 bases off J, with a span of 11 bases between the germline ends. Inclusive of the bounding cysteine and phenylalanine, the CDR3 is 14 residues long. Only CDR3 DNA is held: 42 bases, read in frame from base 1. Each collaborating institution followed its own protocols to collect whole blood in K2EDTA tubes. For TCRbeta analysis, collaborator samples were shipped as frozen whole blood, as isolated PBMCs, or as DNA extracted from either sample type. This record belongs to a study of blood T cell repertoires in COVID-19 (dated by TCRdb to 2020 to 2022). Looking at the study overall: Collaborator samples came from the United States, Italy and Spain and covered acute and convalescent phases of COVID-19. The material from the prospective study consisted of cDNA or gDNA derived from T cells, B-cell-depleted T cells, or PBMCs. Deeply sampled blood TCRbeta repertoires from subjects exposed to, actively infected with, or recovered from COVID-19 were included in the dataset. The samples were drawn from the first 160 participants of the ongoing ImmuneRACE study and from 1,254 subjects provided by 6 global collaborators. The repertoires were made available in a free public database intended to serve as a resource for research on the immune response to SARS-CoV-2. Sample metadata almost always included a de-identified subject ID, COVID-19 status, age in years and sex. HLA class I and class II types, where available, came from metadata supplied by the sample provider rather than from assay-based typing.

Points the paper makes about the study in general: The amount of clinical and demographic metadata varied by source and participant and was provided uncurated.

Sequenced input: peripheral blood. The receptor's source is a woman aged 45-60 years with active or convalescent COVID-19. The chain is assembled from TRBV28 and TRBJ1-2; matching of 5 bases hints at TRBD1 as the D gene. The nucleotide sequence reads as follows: TGTGCCAGCAGTTTATACGACCGGGGGTATGGCTACACCTTC. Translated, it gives CASSLYDRGYGYTF.